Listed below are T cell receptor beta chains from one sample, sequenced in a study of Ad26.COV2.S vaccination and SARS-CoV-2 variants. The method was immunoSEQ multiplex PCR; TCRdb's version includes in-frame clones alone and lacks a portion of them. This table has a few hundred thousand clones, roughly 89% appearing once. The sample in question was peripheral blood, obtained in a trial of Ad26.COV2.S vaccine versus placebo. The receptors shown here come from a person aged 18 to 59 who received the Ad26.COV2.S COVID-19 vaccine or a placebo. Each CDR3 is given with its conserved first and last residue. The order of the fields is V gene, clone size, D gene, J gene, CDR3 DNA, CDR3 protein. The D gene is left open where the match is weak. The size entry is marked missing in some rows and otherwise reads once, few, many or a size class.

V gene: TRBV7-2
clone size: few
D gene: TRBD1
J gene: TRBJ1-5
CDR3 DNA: TGTGCCAGCAGCGAAGGACAGGGTTTCGGCAATCAGCCCCAGCATTTT
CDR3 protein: CASSEGQGFGNQPQHF

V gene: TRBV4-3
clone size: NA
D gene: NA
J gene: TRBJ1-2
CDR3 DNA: TGCGCCAGCAGCCAAGTCAGCAGGGTCTCCTCTCCGGGCTACACCTTC
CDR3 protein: CASSQVSRVSSPGYTF

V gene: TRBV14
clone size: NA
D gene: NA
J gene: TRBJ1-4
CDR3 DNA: TGTGCCAGCAGCCGAGGGCAGTTGGGGAATGAAAAACTGTTTTTT
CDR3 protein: CASSRGQLGNEKLFF

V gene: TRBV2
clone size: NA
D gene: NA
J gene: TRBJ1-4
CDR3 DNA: TGTGCCAGCGTGACGGGACCGTCGGGGAATGAAAAACTGTTTTTT
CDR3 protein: CASVTGPSGNEKLFF

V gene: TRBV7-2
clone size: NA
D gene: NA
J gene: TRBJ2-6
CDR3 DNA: TGTGCCAGCAGCTACAGGGTTACTGGGGCCAACGTCCTGACTTTC
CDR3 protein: CASSYRVTGANVLTF

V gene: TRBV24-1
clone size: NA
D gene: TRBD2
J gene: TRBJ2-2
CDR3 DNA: TGTGCCACCAGTGGACTAGCGGGAGGCACCGGGGAGCTGTTTTTT
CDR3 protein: CATSGLAGGTGELFF

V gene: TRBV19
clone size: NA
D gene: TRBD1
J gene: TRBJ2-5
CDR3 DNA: TGTGCCAGTAGTATAAAGCAGGGGGGACAGGGGCCTTTCGGACGGGAGACCCAGTACTTC
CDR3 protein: CASSIKQGGQGPFGRETQYF

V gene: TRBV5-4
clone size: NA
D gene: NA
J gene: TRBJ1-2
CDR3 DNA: TGTGCCAGCAGCCGTGGGGGCGGGTCGGATGGCTACACCTTC
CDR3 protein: CASSRGGGSDGYTF

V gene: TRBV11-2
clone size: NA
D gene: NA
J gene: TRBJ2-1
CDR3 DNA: TGTGCCAGCAGCTTAGATCGGCGTGAGCAGTTCTTC
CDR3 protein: CASSLDRREQFF

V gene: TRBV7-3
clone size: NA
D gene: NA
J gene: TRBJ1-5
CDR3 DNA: TGTGCCAGCAGCTTAGGATCCCTACAGCCCCAGCATTTT
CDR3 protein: CASSLGSLQPQHF

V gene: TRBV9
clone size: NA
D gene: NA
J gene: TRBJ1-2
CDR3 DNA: TGTGCCAGCAGTCGTGACGGTCAGTATGGCTACACCTTC
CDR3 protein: CASSRDGQYGYTF

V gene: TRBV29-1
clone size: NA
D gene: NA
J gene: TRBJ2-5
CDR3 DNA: TGCAGCGTTGAGAACAGGGGACTACAAGAGACCCAGTACTTC
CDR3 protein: CSVENRGLQETQYF

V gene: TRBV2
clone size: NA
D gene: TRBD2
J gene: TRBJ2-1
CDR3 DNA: TGTGCCAGCAGCAGACTAGCGGGAAGTAGAGAGTTCTTC
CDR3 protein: CASSRLAGSREFF

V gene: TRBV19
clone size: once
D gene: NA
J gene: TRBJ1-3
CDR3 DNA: TGTGCCAGTAGTTGGGGCGCGTCTGGAAACACCATATATTTT
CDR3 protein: CASSWGASGNTIYF

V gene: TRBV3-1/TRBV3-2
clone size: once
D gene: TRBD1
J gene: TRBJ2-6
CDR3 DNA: TGTGCCAGCAGTAGGACAGGGGGAAGCTCTGGGGCCAACGTCCTGACTTTC
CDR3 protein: CASSRTGGSSGANVLTF

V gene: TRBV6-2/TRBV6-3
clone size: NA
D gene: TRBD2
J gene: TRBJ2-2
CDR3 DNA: TGTGCCAGCAGTTTCTCCCCCGGGGGGGGCGGCACCGGGGAGCTGTTTTTT
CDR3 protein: CASSFSPGGGGTGELFF

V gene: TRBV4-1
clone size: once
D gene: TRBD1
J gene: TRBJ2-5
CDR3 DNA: TGCGCCAGCAGCTTAGCCCAGAGGACAGGAACGGGAGAGACCCAGTACTTC
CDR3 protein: CASSLAQRTGTGETQYF

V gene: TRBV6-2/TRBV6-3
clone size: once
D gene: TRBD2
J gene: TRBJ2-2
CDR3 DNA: TGTGCCAGCAGCGACCGAACTAGCGGGATTACCGGGGAGCTGTTTTTT
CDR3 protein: CASSDRTSGITGELFF

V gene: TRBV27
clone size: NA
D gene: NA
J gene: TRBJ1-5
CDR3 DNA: TGTGCCAGCAGTTTCGGTCAGCCCCAGCATTTT
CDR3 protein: CASSFGQPQHF

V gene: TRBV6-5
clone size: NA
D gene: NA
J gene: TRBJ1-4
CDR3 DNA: TGTGCCAGCAGCTACCGACCCGAAAATGAAAAACTGTTTTTT
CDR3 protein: CASSYRPENEKLFF

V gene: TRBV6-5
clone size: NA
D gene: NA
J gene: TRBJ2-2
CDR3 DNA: TGTGCCAGCAGTTACGGGCGGGGGAACACCGGGGAGCTGTTTTTT
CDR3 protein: CASSYGRGNTGELFF

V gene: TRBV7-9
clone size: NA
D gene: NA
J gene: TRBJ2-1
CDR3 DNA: TGTGCCAGCAGCTCCCGGGGGGGGACAGGGCTCGGTGAGCAGTTCTTC
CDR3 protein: CASSSRGGTGLGEQFF

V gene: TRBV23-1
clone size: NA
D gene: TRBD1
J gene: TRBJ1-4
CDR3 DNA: TGCGCCAGCAAATCCCTAGGACAGGGGGTGGGGGCAACTAATGAAAAACTGTTTTTT
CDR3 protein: CASKSLGQGVGATNEKLFF

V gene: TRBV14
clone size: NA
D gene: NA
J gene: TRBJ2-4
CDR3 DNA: TGTGCCAGCAGCCAGGGGACCAAAAACATTCAGTACTTC
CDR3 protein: CASSQGTKNIQYF

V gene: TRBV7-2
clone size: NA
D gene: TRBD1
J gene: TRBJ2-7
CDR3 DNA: TGTGCCAGCAGCTTCCCCGGGACAGCCTCCTACGAGCAGTACTTC
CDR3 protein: CASSFPGTASYEQYF

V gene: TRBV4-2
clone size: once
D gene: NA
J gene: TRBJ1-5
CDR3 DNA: TGTGCCAGCAGCCAACGCGGGAGTAGCAATCAGCCCCAGCATTTT
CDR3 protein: CASSQRGSSNQPQHF

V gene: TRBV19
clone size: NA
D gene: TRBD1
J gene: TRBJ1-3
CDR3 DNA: TGTGCCAGTAGTACCCGAGGACAGGGGGCTCGTGCGGTAGGAAACACCATATATTTT
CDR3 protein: CASSTRGQGARAVGNTIYF

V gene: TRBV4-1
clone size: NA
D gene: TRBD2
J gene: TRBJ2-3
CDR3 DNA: TGCGCCAGCAGCCAAGGTCCTTCAGCGGGGGGCCCGCGAGATACGCAGTATTTT
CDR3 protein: CASSQGPSAGGPRDTQYF

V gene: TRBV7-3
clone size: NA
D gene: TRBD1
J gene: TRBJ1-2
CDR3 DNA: TGTGCCAGCAGCCCCTCGGGACAGGGCTTGAGAACCTTC
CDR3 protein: CASSPSGQGLRTF

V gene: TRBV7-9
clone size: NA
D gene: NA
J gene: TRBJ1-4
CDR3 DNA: TGTGCCAGCAGCTTGAGCACGAGGGGGGGTGAAAAACTGTTTTTT
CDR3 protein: CASSLSTRGGEKLFF

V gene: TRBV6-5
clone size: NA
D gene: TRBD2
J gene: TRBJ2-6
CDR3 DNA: TGTGCCGGACGGGGGGGGCGAGGGTCCAACGTCCTGACTTTC
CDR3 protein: CAGRGGRGSNVLTF

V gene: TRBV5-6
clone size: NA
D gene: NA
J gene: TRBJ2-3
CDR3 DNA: TGTGCCAGCAGCTTCGGGTCAGGCCATAGGTATTTT
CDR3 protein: CASSFGSGHRYF

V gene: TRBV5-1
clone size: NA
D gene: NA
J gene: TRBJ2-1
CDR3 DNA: TGCGCCAGCAGCTCGGCGGGTGTCCTATACAATGAGCAGTTCTTC
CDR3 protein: CASSSAGVLYNEQFF

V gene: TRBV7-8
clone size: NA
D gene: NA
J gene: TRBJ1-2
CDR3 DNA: TGTGCCAGCAGCTCCCGGACTGAGGGTGGCTACACCTTC
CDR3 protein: CASSSRTEGGYTF

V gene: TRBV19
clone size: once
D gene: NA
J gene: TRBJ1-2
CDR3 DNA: TGTGCCAGTAGTGCAGGGAGGCATGGCTACACCTTC
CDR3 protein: CASSAGRHGYTF

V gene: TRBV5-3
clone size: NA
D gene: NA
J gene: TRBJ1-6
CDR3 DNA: TGTGCCAGAAATCGAGTTCCCAGGGAACCTAATTCACCCCTCCACTTT
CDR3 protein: CARNRVPREPNSPLHF

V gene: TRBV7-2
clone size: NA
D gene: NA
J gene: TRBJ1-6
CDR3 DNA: TGTGCCAGCAGCTTAAAGTTGTTTCAGGATAATTCACCCCTCCACTTT
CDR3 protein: CASSLKLFQDNSPLHF

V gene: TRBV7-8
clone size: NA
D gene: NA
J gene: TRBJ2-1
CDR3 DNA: TGTGCCAGCAGCCGAAAACAGGGCTCCTACAATGAGCAGTTCTTC
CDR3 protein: CASSRKQGSYNEQFF

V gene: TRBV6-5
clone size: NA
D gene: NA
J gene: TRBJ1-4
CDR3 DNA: TGTGCCAGCATGTTCGGGAAGGAACTGTTTTTT
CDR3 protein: CASMFGKELFF

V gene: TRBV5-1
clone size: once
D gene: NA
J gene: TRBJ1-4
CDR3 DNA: TGCGCCAGCAGCGCAGTGGGTGAAAAACTGTTTTTT
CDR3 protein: CASSAVGEKLFF

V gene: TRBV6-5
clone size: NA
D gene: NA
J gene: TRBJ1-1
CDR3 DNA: TGTGCCAGCCGACGGAACCCTTATGATGAAGCTTTCTTT
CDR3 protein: CASRRNPYDEAFF

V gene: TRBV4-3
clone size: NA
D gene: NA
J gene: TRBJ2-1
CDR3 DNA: TGCGCCAGCAGCCAAGAGGGTCAGGGTCAGGATGAGCAGTTCTTC
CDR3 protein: CASSQEGQGQDEQFF

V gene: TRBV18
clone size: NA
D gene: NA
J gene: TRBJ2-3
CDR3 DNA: TGTGCCAGCTCACCACGGGCAAAAGATACGCAGTATTTT
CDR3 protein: CASSPRAKDTQYF